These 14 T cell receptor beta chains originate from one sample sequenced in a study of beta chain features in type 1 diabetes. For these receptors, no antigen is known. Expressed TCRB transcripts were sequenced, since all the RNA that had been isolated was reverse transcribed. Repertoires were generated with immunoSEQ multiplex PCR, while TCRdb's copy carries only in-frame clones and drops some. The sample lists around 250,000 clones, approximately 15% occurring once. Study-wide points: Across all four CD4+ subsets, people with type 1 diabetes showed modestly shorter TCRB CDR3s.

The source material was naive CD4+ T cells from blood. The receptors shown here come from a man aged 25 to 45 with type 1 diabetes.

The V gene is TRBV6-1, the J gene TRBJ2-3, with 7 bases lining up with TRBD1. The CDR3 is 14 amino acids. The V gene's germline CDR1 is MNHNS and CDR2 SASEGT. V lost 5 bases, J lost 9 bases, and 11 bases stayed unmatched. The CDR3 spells CASSLDRASRTQYF. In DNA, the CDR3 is TGTGCCAGCAGTCTCGACAGGGCTAGTAGGACGCAGTATTTT.

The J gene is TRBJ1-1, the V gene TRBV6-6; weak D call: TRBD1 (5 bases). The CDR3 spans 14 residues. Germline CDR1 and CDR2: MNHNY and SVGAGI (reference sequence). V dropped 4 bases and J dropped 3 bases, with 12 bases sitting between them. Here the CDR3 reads CASSSWGLHTEAFF. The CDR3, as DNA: TGTGCCAGCAGTTCTTGGGGCCTCCACACTGAAGCTTTCTTT.

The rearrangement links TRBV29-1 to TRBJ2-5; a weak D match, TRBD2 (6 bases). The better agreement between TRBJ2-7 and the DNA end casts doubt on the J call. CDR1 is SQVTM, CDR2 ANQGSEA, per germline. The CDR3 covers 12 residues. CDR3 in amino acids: CSATGTSYEQYF. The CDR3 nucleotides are TGCAGCGCAACCGGGACTTCCTACGAGCAGTACTTC.

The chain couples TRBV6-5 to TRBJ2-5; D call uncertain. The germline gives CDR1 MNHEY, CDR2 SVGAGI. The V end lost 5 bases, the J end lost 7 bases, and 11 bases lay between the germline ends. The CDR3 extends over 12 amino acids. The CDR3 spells CASSGGAWTQYF. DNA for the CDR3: TGTGCCAGCAGTGGCGGCGCCTGGACCCAGTACTTC.

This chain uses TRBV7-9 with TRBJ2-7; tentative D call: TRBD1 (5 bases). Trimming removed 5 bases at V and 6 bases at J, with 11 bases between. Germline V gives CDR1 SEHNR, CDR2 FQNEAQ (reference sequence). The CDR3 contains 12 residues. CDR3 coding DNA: TGTGCCAGCAGCCAGACAGTTGGCGAGCAGTACTTC. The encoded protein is CASSQTVGEQYF.

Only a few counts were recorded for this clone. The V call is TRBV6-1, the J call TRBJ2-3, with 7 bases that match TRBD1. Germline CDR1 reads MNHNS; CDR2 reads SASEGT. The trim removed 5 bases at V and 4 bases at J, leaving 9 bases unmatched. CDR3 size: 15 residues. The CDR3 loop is CASSLQGLLADTQYF. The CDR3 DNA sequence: TGTGCCAGCAGTTTACAGGGGCTTCTGGCAGATACGCAGTATTTT.

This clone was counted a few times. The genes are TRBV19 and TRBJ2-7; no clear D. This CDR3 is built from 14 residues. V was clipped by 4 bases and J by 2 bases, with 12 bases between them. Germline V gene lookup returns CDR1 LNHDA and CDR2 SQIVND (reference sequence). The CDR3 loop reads CASSNSKFPYEQYF. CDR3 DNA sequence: TGTGCCAGTAGTAACAGCAAATTCCCCTACGAGCAGTACTTC.

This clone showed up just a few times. As DNA, the CDR3 is TGTGCCAGCAGCTTAGTAGGCGGAAAAGAGACCCAGTACTTC. This translates into CASSLVGGKETQYF. The chain joins TRBV7-9 to TRBJ2-5; D unresolved. This CDR3 spans 14 amino acids. V was trimmed by 1 base and J by 3 bases, leaving 9 bases between them. The V gene's germline CDR1 is SEHNR and CDR2 FQNEAQ (reference sequence).

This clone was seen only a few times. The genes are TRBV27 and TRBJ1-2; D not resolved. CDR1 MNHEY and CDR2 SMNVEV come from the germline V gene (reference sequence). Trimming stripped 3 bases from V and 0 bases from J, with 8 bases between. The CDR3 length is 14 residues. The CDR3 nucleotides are TGTGCCAGCAGTTTGCAGGCCGCTAACTATGGCTACACCTTC. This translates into CASSLQAANYGYTF.

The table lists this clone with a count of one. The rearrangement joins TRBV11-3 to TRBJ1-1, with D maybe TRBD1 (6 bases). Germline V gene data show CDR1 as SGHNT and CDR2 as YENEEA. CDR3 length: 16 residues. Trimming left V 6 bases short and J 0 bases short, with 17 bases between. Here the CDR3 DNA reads TGTGCCAGCAGGGGGATGGCGGACAGTTTGAACACTGAAGCTTTCTTT. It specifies CASRGMADSLNTEAFF.

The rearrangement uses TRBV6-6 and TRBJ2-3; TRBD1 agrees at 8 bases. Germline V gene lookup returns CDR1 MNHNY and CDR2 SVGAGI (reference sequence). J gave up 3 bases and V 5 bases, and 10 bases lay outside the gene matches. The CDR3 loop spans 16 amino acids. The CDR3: CASSAPGQEFTDTQYF. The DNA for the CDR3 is TGTGCCAGCAGTGCCCCGGGACAGGAGTTTACAGATACGCAGTATTTT.

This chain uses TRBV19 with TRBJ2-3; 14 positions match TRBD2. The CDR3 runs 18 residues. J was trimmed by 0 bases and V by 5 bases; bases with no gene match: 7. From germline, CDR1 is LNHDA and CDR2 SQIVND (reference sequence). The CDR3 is CASSLTSGGEVSTDTQYF. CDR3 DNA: TGTGCCAGTAGTCTGACTAGCGGGGGGGAAGTTAGCACAGATACGCAGTATTTT. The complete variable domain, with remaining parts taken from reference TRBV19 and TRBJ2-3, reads DGGITQSPKYLFRKEGQNVTLSCEQNLNHDAMYWYRQDPGQGLRLIYYSQIVNDFQKGDIAEGYSVSREKKESFPLTVTSAQKNPTAFYLCASSLTSGGEVSTDTQYFGPGTRLTVL.

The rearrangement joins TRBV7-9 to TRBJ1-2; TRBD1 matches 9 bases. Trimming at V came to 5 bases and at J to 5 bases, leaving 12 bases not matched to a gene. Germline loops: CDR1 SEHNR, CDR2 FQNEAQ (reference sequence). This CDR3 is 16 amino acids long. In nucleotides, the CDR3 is TGTGCCAGCAGCGATTATAACAGGGGGCAAGGATATGGCTACACCTTC. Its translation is CASSDYNRGQGYGYTF.

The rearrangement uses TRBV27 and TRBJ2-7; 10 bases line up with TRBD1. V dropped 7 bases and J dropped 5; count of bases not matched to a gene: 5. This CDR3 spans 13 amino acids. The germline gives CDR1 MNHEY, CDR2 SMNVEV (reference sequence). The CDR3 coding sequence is TGTGCCAGCAACCGGGACAGGGGCCACGAGCAGTACTTC. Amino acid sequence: CASNRDRGHEQYF.